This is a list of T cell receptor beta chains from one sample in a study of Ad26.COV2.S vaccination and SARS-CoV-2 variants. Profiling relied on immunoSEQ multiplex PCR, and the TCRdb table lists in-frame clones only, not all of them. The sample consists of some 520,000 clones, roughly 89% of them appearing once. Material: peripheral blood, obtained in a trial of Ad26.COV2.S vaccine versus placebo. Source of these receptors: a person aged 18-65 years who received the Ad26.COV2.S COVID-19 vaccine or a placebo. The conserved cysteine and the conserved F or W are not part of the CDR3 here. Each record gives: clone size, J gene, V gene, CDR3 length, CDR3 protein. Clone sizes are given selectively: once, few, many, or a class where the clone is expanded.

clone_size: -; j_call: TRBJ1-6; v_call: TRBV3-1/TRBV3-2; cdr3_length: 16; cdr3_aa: ASSQDPWGLNGNSPLH
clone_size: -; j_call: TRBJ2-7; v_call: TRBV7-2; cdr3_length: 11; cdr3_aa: ATGRLEGYEQY
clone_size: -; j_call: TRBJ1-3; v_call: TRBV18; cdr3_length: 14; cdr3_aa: ASSPLGQGPGNTIY
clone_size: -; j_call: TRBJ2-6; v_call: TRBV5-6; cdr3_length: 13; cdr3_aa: ASSPDPSGANVLT
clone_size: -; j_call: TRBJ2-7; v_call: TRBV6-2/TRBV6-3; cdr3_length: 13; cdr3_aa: ASSRQGVVPYEQY
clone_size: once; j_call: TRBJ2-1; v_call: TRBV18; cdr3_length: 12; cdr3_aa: ASSRDRVTDEQF
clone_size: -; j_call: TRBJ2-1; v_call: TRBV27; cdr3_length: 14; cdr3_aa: ASGFWGGVGDNEQF
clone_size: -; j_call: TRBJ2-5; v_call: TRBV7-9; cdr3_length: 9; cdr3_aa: ASSPRVTQY
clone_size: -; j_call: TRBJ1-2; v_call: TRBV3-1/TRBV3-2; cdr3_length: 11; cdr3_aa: ASSQEFPGGYT
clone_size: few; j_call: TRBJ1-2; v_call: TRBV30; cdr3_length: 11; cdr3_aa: AWTGTSPHGYT
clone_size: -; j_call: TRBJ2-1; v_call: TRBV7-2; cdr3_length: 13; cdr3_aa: ASSLVGSGGNEQF
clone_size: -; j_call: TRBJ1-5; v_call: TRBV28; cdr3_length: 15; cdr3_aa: ASSPPQAGRMYPPQH
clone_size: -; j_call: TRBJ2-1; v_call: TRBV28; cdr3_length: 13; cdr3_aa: ASSFVLSGYGQQF
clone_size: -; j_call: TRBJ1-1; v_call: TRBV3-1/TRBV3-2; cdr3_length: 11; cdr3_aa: ASSPLRAAAAF
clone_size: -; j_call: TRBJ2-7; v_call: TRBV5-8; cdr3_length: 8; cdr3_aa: ASSFYEQY
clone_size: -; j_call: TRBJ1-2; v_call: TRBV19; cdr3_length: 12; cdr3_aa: ASSPGQGFYGYT
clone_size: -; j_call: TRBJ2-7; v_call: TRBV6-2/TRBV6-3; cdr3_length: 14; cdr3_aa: ASSYAEVSFTYEQY
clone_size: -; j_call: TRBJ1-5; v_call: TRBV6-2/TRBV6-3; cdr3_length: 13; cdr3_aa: ASSYSLEAGQPQH
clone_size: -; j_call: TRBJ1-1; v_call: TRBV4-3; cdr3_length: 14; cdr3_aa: ASSQDPALGNTEAF
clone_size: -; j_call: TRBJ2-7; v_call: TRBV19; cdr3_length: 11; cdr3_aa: ASKAGGLGEQY
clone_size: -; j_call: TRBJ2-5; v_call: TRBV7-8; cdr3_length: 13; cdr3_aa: ASSRGRETEETQY
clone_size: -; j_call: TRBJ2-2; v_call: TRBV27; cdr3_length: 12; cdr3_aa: ASSLAGFPGELF
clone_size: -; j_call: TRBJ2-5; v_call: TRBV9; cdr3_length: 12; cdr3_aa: ASSSWGREETQY
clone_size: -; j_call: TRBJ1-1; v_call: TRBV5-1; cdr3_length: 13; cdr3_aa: ASSLKGQENTEAF
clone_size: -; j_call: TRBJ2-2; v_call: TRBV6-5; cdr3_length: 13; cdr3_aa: ASSYGTALAGELF
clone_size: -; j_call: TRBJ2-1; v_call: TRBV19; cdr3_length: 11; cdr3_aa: ASSLLLGDEQF
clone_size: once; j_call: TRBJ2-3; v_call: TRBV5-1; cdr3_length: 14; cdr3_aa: ASSLGTSGFTDTQY
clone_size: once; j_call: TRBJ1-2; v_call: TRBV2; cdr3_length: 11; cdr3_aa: ASTQTNNYGYT